These T cell receptor beta chains were read from a single sample in a study of CD8 T cells in Susac syndrome. Via MiXCR, TCRdb re-called the immunoSEQ multiplex PCR reads, giving one row per CDR3 protein. The sample shows 180,000 or so distinct CDR3 sequences, about 95% of them seen only once. Sequencing used CD4+ T cells from PBMCs. These receptors all stem from a human donor in good health. Each CDR3 is given with its conserved first and last residue. D genes are given only for firm matches. A row's size may be missing; if present it is once, few, many or a size class.

v_call: TRBV20-1; cdr3_length: 16; d_call: NA; clone_size: NA; j_call: TRBJ2-1; cdr3_aa: CSARTGGGRAGNEQFF; cdr3_nt: TGCAGTGCTAGGACAGGGGGCGGGAGGGCCGGAAATGAGCAGTTCTTC
v_call: TRBV28; cdr3_length: 12; d_call: NA; clone_size: NA; j_call: TRBJ2-7; cdr3_aa: CASSLALAQQYF; cdr3_nt: TGTGCCAGCAGTTTGGCTCTCGCACAGCAGTACTTC
v_call: TRBV7-2; cdr3_length: 13; d_call: NA; clone_size: few; j_call: TRBJ2-3; cdr3_aa: CASSFRGTDTQYF; cdr3_nt: TGTGCCAGCAGCTTTAGAGGCACAGATACGCAGTATTTT
v_call: TRBV30; cdr3_length: 11; d_call: NA; clone_size: NA; j_call: TRBJ2-1; cdr3_aa: CAWNLENEQFF; cdr3_nt: TGTGCCTGGAACCTGGAGAATGAGCAGTTCTTC
v_call: TRBV20-1; cdr3_length: 14; d_call: TRBD2; clone_size: NA; j_call: TRBJ2-7; cdr3_aa: CSASTSGETYEQYF; cdr3_nt: TGCAGTGCTAGTACTAGCGGGGAAACTTACGAGCAGTACTTC
v_call: TRBV13; cdr3_length: 14; d_call: NA; clone_size: NA; j_call: TRBJ2-7; cdr3_aa: CASSLYGTFEEQYF; cdr3_nt: TGTGCCAGCAGCTTGTACGGGACATTCGAAGAGCAGTACTTC
v_call: TRBV5-4; cdr3_length: 12; d_call: NA; clone_size: NA; j_call: TRBJ2-5; cdr3_aa: CASSADGTTRYF; cdr3_nt: TGTGCCAGCAGCGCGGACGGGACCACGAGGTACTTC
v_call: TRBV19; cdr3_length: 15; d_call: TRBD1; clone_size: NA; j_call: TRBJ1-5; cdr3_aa: CASRTGQGGGQPQHF; cdr3_nt: TGTGCCAGTAGGACGGGACAGGGGGGAGGTCAGCCCCAGCATTTT
v_call: TRBV20-1; cdr3_length: 12; d_call: NA; clone_size: few; j_call: TRBJ2-7; cdr3_aa: CSPSHRGYEQYF; cdr3_nt: TGCAGTCCATCCCACCGAGGTTACGAGCAGTACTTC
v_call: TRBV30; cdr3_length: 16; d_call: TRBD2; clone_size: NA; j_call: TRBJ2-3; cdr3_aa: CAWSVGTSGNTDTQYF; cdr3_nt: TGTGCCTGGAGTGTCGGGACTAGCGGTAACACAGATACGCAGTATTTT
v_call: TRBV20-1; cdr3_length: 16; d_call: TRBD1; clone_size: NA; j_call: TRBJ2-6; cdr3_aa: CSARQGVDTGANVLTF; cdr3_nt: TGCAGTGCTCGACAGGGAGTCGACACTGGGGCCAACGTCCTGACTTTC
v_call: TRBV7-2; cdr3_length: 14; d_call: NA; clone_size: NA; j_call: TRBJ2-3; cdr3_aa: CASSPLTSTDTQYF; cdr3_nt: TGTGCCAGCAGCCCCCTGACTAGCACAGATACGCAGTATTTT
v_call: TRBV29-1; cdr3_length: 16; d_call: NA; clone_size: NA; j_call: TRBJ2-1; cdr3_aa: CSVVEVAGAFYNEQFF; cdr3_nt: TGCAGCGTTGTCGAAGTGGCAGGGGCCTTTTACAATGAGCAGTTCTTC
v_call: TRBV20-1; cdr3_length: 15; d_call: NA; clone_size: NA; j_call: TRBJ1-4; cdr3_aa: CSAPTPGQRNEKLFF; cdr3_nt: TGCAGTGCTCCCACGCCCGGACAGAGGAATGAAAAACTGTTTTTT
v_call: TRBV24-1; cdr3_length: 15; d_call: NA; clone_size: NA; j_call: TRBJ2-1; cdr3_aa: CATSRGGENYNEQFF; cdr3_nt: TGTGCCACCAGTCGAGGCGGGGAAAATTACAATGAGCAGTTCTTC
v_call: TRBV20-1; cdr3_length: 12; d_call: NA; clone_size: NA; j_call: TRBJ2-7; cdr3_aa: CSATGDRDEQYF; cdr3_nt: TGCAGTGCTACAGGGGATCGGGACGAGCAGTACTTC
v_call: TRBV12-3/TRBV12-4; cdr3_length: 13; d_call: TRBD1; clone_size: NA; j_call: TRBJ2-7; cdr3_aa: CASSDRGWDEQYF; cdr3_nt: TGTGCCAGCAGTGACAGGGGCTGGGACGAGCAGTACTTC
v_call: TRBV2; cdr3_length: 13; d_call: NA; clone_size: NA; j_call: TRBJ2-7; cdr3_aa: CASIRSPRAEQYF; cdr3_nt: TGTGCCAGCATCAGAAGTCCCCGGGCCGAGCAGTACTTC
v_call: TRBV27; cdr3_length: 14; d_call: TRBD1; clone_size: once; j_call: TRBJ1-2; cdr3_aa: CASSSYRGAVTYTF; cdr3_nt: TGTGCCAGCAGTTCATACAGGGGGGCGGTTACCTACACCTTC
v_call: TRBV7-3; cdr3_length: 13; d_call: NA; clone_size: NA; j_call: TRBJ2-7; cdr3_aa: CASSVNSSYEQYF; cdr3_nt: TGTGCCAGCAGCGTCAACAGCTCCTACGAGCAGTACTTC
v_call: TRBV3-1; cdr3_length: 15; d_call: TRBD1; clone_size: NA; j_call: TRBJ2-5; cdr3_aa: CASSYLGQGQETQYF; cdr3_nt: TGTGCCAGCAGCTACCTAGGACAGGGACAAGAGACCCAGTACTTC
v_call: TRBV15; cdr3_length: 14; d_call: TRBD2; clone_size: NA; j_call: TRBJ2-1; cdr3_aa: CATLKLAGDNEQFF; cdr3_nt: TGTGCCACGTTGAAACTAGCGGGAGATAATGAGCAGTTCTTC
v_call: TRBV28; cdr3_length: 18; d_call: NA; clone_size: NA; j_call: TRBJ1-5; cdr3_aa: CASSDGTAFGSSNQPQHF; cdr3_nt: TGTGCCAGCAGTGACGGGACGGCCTTTGGAAGTAGCAATCAGCCCCAGCATTTT
v_call: TRBV12-3/TRBV12-4; cdr3_length: 17; d_call: NA; clone_size: NA; j_call: TRBJ2-7; cdr3_aa: CASSFFRGGTHNYEQYF; cdr3_nt: TGTGCCAGCAGTTTTTTTCGTGGAGGGACCCACAACTACGAGCAGTACTTC
v_call: TRBV7-9; cdr3_length: 15; d_call: TRBD1; clone_size: NA; j_call: TRBJ2-5; cdr3_aa: CASSLNLQGGETQYF; cdr3_nt: TGTGCCAGCAGCTTAAACCTACAGGGGGGAGAGACCCAGTACTTC
v_call: TRBV18; cdr3_length: 17; d_call: NA; clone_size: NA; j_call: TRBJ1-2; cdr3_aa: CASSPFFIGDTNYGYTF; cdr3_nt: TGTGCCAGCTCACCATTTTTTATCGGCGATACTAACTATGGCTACACCTTC
v_call: TRBV23-1; cdr3_length: 16; d_call: TRBD1; clone_size: NA; j_call: TRBJ1-5; cdr3_aa: CASYHPGQVCNQPQHF; cdr3_nt: TGCGCCAGCTATCACCCCGGACAGGTCTGCAATCAGCCCCAGCATTTT
v_call: TRBV24-1; cdr3_length: 14; d_call: NA; clone_size: NA; j_call: TRBJ2-5; cdr3_aa: CATSEDRIWGTQYF; cdr3_nt: TGTGCCACCAGTGAGGACAGAATTTGGGGGACCCAGTACTTC
v_call: TRBV20-1; cdr3_length: 11; d_call: NA; clone_size: NA; j_call: TRBJ1-1; cdr3_aa: CSAMRGESAFF; cdr3_nt: TGCAGTGCTATGAGAGGAGAATCAGCTTTCTTT
v_call: TRBV6-6; cdr3_length: 14; d_call: NA; clone_size: once; j_call: TRBJ2-5; cdr3_aa: CASSYLAREETQYF; cdr3_nt: TGTGCCAGCAGTTACTTGGCCAGAGAAGAGACCCAGTACTTC
v_call: TRBV28; cdr3_length: 11; d_call: NA; clone_size: NA; j_call: TRBJ2-1; cdr3_aa: CASSFWNEQFF; cdr3_nt: TGTGCCAGCAGTTTTTGGAATGAGCAGTTCTTC
v_call: TRBV20-1; cdr3_length: 12; d_call: NA; clone_size: NA; j_call: TRBJ2-7; cdr3_aa: CSTADEAYEQYF; cdr3_nt: TGCAGTACCGCGGACGAAGCCTACGAGCAGTACTTC
v_call: TRBV20-1; cdr3_length: 13; d_call: NA; clone_size: once; j_call: TRBJ2-5; cdr3_aa: CSAGPTRLGTQYF; cdr3_nt: TGCAGTGCTGGCCCCACGAGGCTGGGGACCCAGTACTTC
v_call: TRBV24-1; cdr3_length: 12; d_call: NA; clone_size: NA; j_call: TRBJ1-2; cdr3_aa: CATSADSYGYTF; cdr3_nt: TGTGCCACCAGCGCGGACAGCTATGGCTACACCTTC
v_call: TRBV4-1; cdr3_length: 17; d_call: TRBD2; clone_size: NA; j_call: TRBJ2-1; cdr3_aa: CASSQEGGLAGYNEQFF; cdr3_nt: TGCGCCAGCAGCCAAGAAGGAGGACTAGCGGGGTACAATGAGCAGTTCTTC
v_call: TRBV28; cdr3_length: 13; d_call: NA; clone_size: NA; j_call: TRBJ2-4; cdr3_aa: CATTPRVQGIQYF; cdr3_nt: TGTGCCACAACACCGCGGGTGCAGGGCATTCAGTACTTC
v_call: TRBV28; cdr3_length: 13; d_call: NA; clone_size: NA; j_call: TRBJ2-7; cdr3_aa: CASSFSYGDEQYF; cdr3_nt: TGTGCCAGCAGTTTCTCCTATGGGGACGAGCAGTACTTC
v_call: TRBV29-1; cdr3_length: 13; d_call: NA; clone_size: NA; j_call: TRBJ1-4; cdr3_aa: CSVEGGGDEKLFF; cdr3_nt: TGCAGCGTTGAGGGAGGGGGAGATGAAAAACTGTTTTTT
v_call: TRBV12-2; cdr3_length: 13; d_call: NA; clone_size: NA; j_call: TRBJ1-1; cdr3_aa: CASRFIRGLGAFF; cdr3_nt: TGTGCAAGTCGCTTTATCCGTGGGCTGGGAGCTTTCTTT
v_call: TRBV29-1; cdr3_length: 12; d_call: NA; clone_size: few; j_call: TRBJ2-1; cdr3_aa: CSVGREGDEQFF; cdr3_nt: TGCAGCGTTGGGAGGGAAGGGGATGAGCAGTTCTTC
v_call: TRBV7-2; cdr3_length: 14; d_call: NA; clone_size: NA; j_call: TRBJ1-1; cdr3_aa: CASSPQQGNTEAFF; cdr3_nt: TGTGCCAGCAGCCCTCAACAGGGAAACACTGAAGCTTTCTTT
v_call: TRBV29-1; cdr3_length: 16; d_call: TRBD2; clone_size: NA; j_call: TRBJ2-1; cdr3_aa: CSVVLIRTSGRAEQFF; cdr3_nt: TGCAGCGTTGTTCTAATCCGGACTAGCGGGAGGGCTGAGCAGTTCTTC
v_call: TRBV20-1; cdr3_length: 15; d_call: NA; clone_size: once; j_call: TRBJ2-1; cdr3_aa: CSARSATDYYNEQFF; cdr3_nt: TGCAGTGCTAGATCCGCCACCGACTACTACAATGAGCAGTTCTTC
v_call: TRBV9; cdr3_length: 14; d_call: NA; clone_size: NA; j_call: TRBJ2-1; cdr3_aa: CASSVVGGSNEQFF; cdr3_nt: TGTGCCAGCAGCGTAGTAGGGGGAAGCAATGAGCAGTTCTTC
v_call: TRBV29-1; cdr3_length: 13; d_call: NA; clone_size: NA; j_call: TRBJ1-1; cdr3_aa: CSVDQQGNTEAFF; cdr3_nt: TGCAGCGTTGATCAACAGGGCAACACTGAAGCTTTCTTT
v_call: TRBV12-3/TRBV12-4; cdr3_length: 13; d_call: NA; clone_size: NA; j_call: TRBJ2-7; cdr3_aa: CASHSSGSYEQYF; cdr3_nt: TGTGCCAGCCATTCAAGCGGCTCCTACGAGCAGTACTTC
v_call: TRBV6-6; cdr3_length: 15; d_call: NA; clone_size: NA; j_call: TRBJ2-3; cdr3_aa: CASTPRGTSTDTQYF; cdr3_nt: TGTGCCAGCACTCCTAGGGGGACTAGCACAGATACGCAGTATTTT
v_call: TRBV20-1; cdr3_length: 16; d_call: NA; clone_size: NA; j_call: TRBJ2-1; cdr3_aa: CSARDGSPGPHNEQFF; cdr3_nt: TGCAGTGCTAGAGACGGATCACCAGGACCTCACAATGAGCAGTTCTTC
v_call: TRBV28; cdr3_length: 14; d_call: NA; clone_size: NA; j_call: TRBJ2-1; cdr3_aa: CASSSGSSYNEQFF; cdr3_nt: TGTGCCAGCAGTTCCGGCAGTAGCTACAATGAGCAGTTCTTC
v_call: TRBV6-1; cdr3_length: 13; d_call: NA; clone_size: few; j_call: TRBJ1-5; cdr3_aa: CASRSGRDQPQHF; cdr3_nt: TGTGCCAGCAGGTCGGGGCGAGACCAGCCCCAGCATTTT
v_call: TRBV5-1; cdr3_length: 17; d_call: NA; clone_size: NA; j_call: TRBJ2-3; cdr3_aa: CASSLASNGQTPYTQYF; cdr3_nt: TGCGCCAGCAGCTTGGCCAGTAACGGACAGACACCATATACGCAGTATTTT
v_call: TRBV2; cdr3_length: 13; d_call: NA; clone_size: NA; j_call: TRBJ2-4; cdr3_aa: CASSLASKNIQYF; cdr3_nt: TGTGCCAGCAGTCTAGCCTCCAAAAACATTCAGTACTTC
v_call: TRBV5-4; cdr3_length: 12; d_call: NA; clone_size: few; j_call: TRBJ2-7; cdr3_aa: CASSPASDEQYF; cdr3_nt: TGTGCCAGCAGCCCTGCTAGTGACGAGCAGTACTTC
v_call: TRBV12-3/TRBV12-4; cdr3_length: 13; d_call: TRBD1; clone_size: NA; j_call: TRBJ2-1; cdr3_aa: CASSFDRGNEQFF; cdr3_nt: TGTGCCAGCAGTTTTGACAGGGGCAATGAGCAGTTCTTC
v_call: TRBV3-1; cdr3_length: 13; d_call: NA; clone_size: NA; j_call: TRBJ1-5; cdr3_aa: CASSPDAYQPQHF; cdr3_nt: TGTGCCAGCAGCCCGGACGCTTATCAGCCCCAGCATTTT
v_call: TRBV6-2/TRBV6-3; cdr3_length: 14; d_call: NA; clone_size: NA; j_call: TRBJ2-1; cdr3_aa: CASSYPTDHNEQFF; cdr3_nt: TGTGCCAGCAGTTACCCGACAGATCACAATGAGCAGTTCTTC